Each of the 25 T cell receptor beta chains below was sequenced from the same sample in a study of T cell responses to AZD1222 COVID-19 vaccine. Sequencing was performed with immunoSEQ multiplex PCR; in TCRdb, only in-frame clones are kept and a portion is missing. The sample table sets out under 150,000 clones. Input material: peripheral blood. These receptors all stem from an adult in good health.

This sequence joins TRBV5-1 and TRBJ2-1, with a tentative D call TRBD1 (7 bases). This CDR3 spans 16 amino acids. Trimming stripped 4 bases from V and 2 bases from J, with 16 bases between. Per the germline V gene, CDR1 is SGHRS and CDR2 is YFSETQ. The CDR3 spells CASSAEGQMTYNEQFF. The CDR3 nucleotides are TGCGCCAGCAGCGCGGAGGGACAGATGACCTACAATGAGCAGTTCTTC.

In DNA form, the CDR3 reads TGTGCCATCAGTGAGGCCCCCGGGACAGGTGAAGCTTTCTTT. This sequence encodes CAISEAPGTGEAFF. This chain joins TRBV10-3 and TRBJ1-1, with 8 bases matching TRBD1. This CDR3 spans 14 amino acids. The germline gives CDR1 ENHRY, CDR2 SYGVKD. Germline trimming cut 2 bases from V and 7 bases from J; bases unmatched to any gene: 6.

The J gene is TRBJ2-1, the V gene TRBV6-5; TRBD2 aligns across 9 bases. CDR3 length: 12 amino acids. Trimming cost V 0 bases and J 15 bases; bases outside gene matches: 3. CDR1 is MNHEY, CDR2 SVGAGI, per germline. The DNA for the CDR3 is TGTGCCAGCAGTTACTCGGGGACTAGCCCGTTCTTC. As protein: CASSYSGTSPFF.

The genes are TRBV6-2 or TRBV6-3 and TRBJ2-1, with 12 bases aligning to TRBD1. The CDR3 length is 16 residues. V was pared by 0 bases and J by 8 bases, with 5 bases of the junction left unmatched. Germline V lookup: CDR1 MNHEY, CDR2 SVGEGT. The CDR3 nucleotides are TGTGCCAGCAGTTACTCGAGTGGGACAGGGGGCTATGAGCAGTTCTTC. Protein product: CASSYSSGTGGYEQFF.

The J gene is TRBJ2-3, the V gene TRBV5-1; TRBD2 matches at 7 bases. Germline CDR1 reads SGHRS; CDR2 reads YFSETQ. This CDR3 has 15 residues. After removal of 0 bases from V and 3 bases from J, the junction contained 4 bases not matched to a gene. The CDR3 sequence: CASSLAGGLTDTQYF. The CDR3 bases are TGCGCCAGCAGCTTGGCGGGGGGATTAACAGATACGCAGTATTTT.

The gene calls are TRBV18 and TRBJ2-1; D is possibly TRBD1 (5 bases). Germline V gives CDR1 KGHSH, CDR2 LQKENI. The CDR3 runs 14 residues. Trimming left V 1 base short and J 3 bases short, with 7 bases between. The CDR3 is CASSPQGNYNEQFF. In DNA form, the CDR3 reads TGTGCCAGCTCACCACAGGGGAACTACAATGAGCAGTTCTTC.

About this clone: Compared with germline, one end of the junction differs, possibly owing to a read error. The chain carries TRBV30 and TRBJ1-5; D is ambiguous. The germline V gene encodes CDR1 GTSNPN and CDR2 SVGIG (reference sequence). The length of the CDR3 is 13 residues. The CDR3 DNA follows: TGTGCCTGGAGCGTTCCGGGCAACCAGCCCCAGCATTTT. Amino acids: CAWSVPGNQPQHF.

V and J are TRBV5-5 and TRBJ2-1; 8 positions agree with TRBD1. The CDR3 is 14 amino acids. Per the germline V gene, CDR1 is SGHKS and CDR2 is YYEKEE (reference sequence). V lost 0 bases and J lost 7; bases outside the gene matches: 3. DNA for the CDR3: TGTGCCAGCAGCTTGGCAGGGGGCCGGAATGAGCAGTTCTTC. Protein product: CASSLAGGRNEQFF.

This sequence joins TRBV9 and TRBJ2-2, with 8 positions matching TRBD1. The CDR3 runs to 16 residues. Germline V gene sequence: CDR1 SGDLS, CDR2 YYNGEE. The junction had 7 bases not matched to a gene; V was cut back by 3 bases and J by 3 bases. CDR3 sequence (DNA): TGTGCCAGCAGCGCGGTTCGGACAGGGTACACCGGGGAGCTGTTTTTT. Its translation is CASSAVRTGYTGELFF.

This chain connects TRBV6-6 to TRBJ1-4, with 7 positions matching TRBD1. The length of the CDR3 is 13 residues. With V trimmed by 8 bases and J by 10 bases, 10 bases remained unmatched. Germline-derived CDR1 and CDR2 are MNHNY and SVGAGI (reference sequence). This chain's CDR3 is CASGQAGGGKLFF. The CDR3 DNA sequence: TGTGCCAGCGGACAGGCCGGGGGCGGAAAACTGTTTTTT.

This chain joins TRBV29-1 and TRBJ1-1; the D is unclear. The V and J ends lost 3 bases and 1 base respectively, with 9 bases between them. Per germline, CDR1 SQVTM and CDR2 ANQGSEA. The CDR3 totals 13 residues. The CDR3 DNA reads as TGCAGCGTTGATAGAGTAGGGAACACTGAAGCTTTCTTT. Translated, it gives CSVDRVGNTEAFF.

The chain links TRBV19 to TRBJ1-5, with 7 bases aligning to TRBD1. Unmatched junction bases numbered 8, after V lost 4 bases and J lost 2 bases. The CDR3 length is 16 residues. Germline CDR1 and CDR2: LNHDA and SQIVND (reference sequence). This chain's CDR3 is CASSNKQGFGNQPQHF. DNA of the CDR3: TGTGCCAGTAGTAATAAACAGGGGTTCGGCAATCAGCCCCAGCATTTT.

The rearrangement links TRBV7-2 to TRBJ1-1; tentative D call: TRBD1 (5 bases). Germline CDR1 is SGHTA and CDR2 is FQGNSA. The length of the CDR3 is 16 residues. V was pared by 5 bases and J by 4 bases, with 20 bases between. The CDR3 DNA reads TGTGCCAGCAGCCTTCATAAACCGACAGACCGCACTGAAGCTTTCTTT. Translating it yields CASSLHKPTDRTEAFF.

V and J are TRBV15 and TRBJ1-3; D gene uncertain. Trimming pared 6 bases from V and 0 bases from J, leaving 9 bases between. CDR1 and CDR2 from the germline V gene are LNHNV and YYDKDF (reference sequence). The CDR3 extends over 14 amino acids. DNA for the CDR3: TGTGCCACCAGTATCCATTTCTCTGGAAACACCATATATTTT. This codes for CATSIHFSGNTIYF.

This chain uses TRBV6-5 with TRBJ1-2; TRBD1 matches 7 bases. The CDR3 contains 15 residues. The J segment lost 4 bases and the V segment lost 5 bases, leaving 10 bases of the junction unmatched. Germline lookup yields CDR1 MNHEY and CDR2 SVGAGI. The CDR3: CASSNTGTASYGYTF. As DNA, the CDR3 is TGTGCCAGCAGTAACACCGGGACAGCGTCCTATGGCTACACCTTC.

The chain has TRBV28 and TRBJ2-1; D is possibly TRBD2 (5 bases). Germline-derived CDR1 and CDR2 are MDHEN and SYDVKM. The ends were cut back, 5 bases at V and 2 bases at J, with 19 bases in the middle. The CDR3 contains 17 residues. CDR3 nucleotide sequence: TGTGCCAGCAGTGCGCTAAACTGGGAGAAGGCCTACAATGAGCAGTTCTTC. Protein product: CASSALNWEKAYNEQFF. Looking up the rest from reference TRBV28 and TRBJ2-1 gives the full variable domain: DVKVTQSSRYLVKRTGEKVFLECVQDMDHENMFWYRQDPGLGLRLIYFSYDVKMKEKGDIPEGYSVSREKKERFSLILESASTNQTSMYLCASSALNWEKAYNEQFFGPGTRLTVL.

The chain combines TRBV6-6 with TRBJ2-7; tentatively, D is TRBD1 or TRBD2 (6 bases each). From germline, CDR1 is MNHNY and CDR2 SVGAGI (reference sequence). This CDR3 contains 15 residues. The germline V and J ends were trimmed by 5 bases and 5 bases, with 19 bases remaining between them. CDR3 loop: CASSRPGGGYHEQYF. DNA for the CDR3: TGTGCCAGCAGTCGCCCCGGGGGCGGCTACCACGAGCAGTACTTC.

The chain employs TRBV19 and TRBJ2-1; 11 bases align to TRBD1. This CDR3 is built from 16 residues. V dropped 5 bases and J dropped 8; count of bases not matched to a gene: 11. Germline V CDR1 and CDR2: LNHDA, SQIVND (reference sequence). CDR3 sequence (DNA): TGTGCCAGTAGTCCCCGGACAGGGGGCGCGTCCGATGAGCAGTTCTTC. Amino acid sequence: CASSPRTGGASDEQFF. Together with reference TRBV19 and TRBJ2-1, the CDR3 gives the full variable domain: DGGITQSPKYLFRKEGQNVTLSCEQNLNHDAMYWYRQDPGQGLRLIYYSQIVNDFQKGDIAEGYSVSREKKESFPLTVTSAQKNPTAFYLCASSPRTGGASDEQFFGPGTRLTVL.

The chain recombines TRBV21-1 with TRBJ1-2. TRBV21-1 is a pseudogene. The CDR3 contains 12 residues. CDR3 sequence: CARRRGAGGYTF. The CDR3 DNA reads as TGTGCCAGGAGGCGGGGGGCGGGGGGCTACACCTTC.

The CDR3 sequence: CASSVSPRGETQYF. Here the CDR3 DNA reads TGTGCCAGCAGCGTATCCCCTCGGGGTGAGACCCAGTACTTC. The chain combines TRBV9 with TRBJ2-5; weak D call: TRBD2 (5 bases). The ends were cut back, 1 base at V and 5 bases at J, with 12 bases in the middle. In germline, CDR1 is SGDLS, CDR2 YYNGEE. The length of the CDR3 is 14 residues.

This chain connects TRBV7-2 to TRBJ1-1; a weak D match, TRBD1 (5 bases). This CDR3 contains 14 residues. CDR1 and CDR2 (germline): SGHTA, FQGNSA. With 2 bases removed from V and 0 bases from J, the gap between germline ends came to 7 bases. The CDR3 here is CASSLRDLNTEAFF. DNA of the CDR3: TGTGCCAGCAGCTTAAGGGACCTGAACACTGAAGCTTTCTTT.

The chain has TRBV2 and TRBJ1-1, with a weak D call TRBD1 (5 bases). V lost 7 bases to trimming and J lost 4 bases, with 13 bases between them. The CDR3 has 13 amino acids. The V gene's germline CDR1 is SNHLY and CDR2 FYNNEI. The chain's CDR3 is CASIRQGGTEAFF. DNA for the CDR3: TGTGCCAGCATTCGGCAGGGTGGCACTGAAGCTTTCTTT.

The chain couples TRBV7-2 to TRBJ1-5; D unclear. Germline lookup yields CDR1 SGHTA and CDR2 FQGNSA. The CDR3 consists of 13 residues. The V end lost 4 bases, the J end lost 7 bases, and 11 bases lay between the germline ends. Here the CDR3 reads CASSSETGQPQHF. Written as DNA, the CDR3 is TGTGCCAGCAGCTCCGAGACCGGCCAGCCCCAGCATTTT.

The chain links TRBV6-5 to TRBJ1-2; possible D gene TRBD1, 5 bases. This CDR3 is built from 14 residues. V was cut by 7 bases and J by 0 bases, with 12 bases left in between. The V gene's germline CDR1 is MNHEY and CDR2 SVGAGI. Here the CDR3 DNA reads TGTGCCAGCACCCGACAGAGAGCTAACTATGGCTACACCTTC. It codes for CASTRQRANYGYTF.

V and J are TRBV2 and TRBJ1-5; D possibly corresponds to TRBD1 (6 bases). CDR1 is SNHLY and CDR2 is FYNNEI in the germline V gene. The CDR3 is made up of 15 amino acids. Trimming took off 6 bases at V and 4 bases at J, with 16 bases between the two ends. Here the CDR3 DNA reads TGTGCCAGCAGGAAATCGGGACAAGGGAATCAGCCCCAGCATTTT. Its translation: CASRKSGQGNQPQHF.